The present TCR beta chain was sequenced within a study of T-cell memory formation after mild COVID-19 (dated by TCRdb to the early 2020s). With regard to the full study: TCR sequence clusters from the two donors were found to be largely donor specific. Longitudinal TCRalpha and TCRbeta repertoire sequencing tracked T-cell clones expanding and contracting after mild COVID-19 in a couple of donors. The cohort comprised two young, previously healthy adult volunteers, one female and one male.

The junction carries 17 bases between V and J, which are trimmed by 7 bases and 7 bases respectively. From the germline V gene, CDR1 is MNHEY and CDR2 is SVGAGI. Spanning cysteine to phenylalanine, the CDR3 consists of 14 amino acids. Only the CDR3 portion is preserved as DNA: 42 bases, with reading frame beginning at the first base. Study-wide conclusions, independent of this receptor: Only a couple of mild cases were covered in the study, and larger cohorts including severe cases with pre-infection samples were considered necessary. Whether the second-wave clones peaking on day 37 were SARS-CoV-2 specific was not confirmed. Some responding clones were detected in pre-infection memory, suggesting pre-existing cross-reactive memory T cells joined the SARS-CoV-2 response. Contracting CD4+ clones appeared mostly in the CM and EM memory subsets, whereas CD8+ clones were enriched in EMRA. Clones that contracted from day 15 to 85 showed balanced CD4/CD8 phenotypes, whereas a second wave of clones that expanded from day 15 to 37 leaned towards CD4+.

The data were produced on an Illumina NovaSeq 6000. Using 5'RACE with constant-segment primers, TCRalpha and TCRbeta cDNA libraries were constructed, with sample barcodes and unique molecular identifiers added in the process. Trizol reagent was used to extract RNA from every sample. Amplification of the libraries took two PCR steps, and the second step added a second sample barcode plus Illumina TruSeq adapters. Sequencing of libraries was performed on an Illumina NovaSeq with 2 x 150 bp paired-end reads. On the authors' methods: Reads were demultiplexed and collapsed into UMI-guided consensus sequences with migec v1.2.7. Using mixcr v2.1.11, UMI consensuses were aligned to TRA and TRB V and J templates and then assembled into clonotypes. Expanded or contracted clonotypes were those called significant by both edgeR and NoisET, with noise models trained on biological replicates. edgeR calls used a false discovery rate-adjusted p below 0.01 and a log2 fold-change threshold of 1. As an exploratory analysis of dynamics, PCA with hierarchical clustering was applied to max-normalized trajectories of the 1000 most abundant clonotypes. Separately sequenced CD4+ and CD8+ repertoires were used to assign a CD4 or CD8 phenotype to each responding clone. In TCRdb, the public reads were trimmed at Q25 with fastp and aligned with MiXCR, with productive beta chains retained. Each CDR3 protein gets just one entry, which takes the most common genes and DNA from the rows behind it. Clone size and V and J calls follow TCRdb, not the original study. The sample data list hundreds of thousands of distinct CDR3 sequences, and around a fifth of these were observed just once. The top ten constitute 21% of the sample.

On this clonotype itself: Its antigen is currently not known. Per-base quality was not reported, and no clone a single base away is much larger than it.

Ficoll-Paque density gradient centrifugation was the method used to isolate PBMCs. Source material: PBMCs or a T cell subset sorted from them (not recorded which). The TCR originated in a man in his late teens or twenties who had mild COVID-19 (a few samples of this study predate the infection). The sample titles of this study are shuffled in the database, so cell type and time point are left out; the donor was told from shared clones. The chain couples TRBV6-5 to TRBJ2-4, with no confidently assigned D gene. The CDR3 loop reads CASTPRLTSNIQYF. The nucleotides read TGTGCCAGCACCCCACGTCTGACCAGTAACATTCAGTACTTC.